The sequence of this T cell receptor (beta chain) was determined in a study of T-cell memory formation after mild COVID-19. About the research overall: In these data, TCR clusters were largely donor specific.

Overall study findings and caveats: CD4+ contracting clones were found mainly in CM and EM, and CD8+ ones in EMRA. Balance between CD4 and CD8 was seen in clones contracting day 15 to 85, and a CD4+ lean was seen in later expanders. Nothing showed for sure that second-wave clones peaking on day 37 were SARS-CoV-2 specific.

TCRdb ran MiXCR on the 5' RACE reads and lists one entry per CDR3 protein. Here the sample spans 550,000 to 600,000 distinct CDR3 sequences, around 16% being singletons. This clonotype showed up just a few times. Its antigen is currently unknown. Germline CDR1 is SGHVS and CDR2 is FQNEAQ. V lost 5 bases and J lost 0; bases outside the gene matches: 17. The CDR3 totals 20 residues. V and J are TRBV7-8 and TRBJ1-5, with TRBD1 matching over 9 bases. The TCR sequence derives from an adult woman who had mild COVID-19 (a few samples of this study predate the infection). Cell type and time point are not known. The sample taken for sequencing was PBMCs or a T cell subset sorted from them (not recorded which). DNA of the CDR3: TGTGCCAGCAGCCCTCGGGCGGGACAGGGAGGGCCCTATAGCAATCAGCCCCAGCATTTT. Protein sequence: CASSPRAGQGGPYSNQPQHF.